Included here is one T cell receptor (beta chain) sequence, with context. Its antigen remains unidentified. Genomic DNA from unsorted samples was obtained from about 82 million PBMCs (per sample). The source of the sample is a study of shared clonotypes between healthy human individuals. Regarding the study as a whole: Blood was the only sampled material, and tissue repertoires likely differ. Clonotype sharing among donors, it was expected, would be affected by sequencing depth.

The germline CDR1 and CDR2 sequences are SGDLS and YYNGEE. V lost 0 bases to trimming and J lost 8 bases, with 11 bases between them. The CDR3 sequence is 13 residues long. The test was conducted at deep level. The repertoire was sequenced with immunoSEQ multiplex PCR; TCRdb's copy has only in-frame clones and lacks some. The sample carries some 490,000 clones, about 72% recorded once. The receptor was isolated from a woman between 40 and 55 years old in good health. Some clones in this sample may be carry-over from other donors' samples. V gene TRBV9 combines with J gene TRBJ1-2; no clear D. Sequencing input: PBMCs. This CDR3 is CASSVAGSRGYTF. As DNA, the CDR3 is TGTGCCAGCAGCGTAGCTGGCAGTCGGGGCTACACCTTC.